The source of this T cell receptor beta chain is a study of cytomegalovirus exposure and HLA in healthy donors. Study-level points and caveats: In the 95 to 150 validation repertoires, approximately 94% of cluster scores exceeded 0, per a later analysis.

V gave up 3 bases and J gave up 6 bases; unmatched junction bases: 5. Germline loops: CDR1 KGHSH, CDR2 LQKENI. The CDR3 length is 15 residues. Sequenced by immunoSEQ multiplex PCR; TCRdb stores in-frame clones only, minus some. The table records fewer than 200,000 clones, about 90% of them present only once. Points on this clone: The antigen is not known.

The receptor comes from a woman aged 18-35 years in good health and CMV-seropositive. The chain combines TRBV18 with TRBJ2-1, with 10 bases identical to TRBD1. The material sequenced was PBMCs. CDR3 amino acids: CASSPRDRGLNEQFF. CDR3 sequence (DNA): TGTGCCAGCTCACCCCGGGACAGGGGCCTCAATGAGCAGTTCTTC.